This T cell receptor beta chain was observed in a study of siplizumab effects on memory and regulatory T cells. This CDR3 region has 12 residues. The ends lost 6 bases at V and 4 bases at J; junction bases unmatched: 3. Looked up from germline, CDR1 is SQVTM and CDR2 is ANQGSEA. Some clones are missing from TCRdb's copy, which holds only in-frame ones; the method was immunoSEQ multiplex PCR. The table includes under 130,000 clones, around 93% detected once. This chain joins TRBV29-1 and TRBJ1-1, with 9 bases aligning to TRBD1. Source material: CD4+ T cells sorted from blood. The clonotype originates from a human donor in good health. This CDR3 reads CSVGQGGTEAFF. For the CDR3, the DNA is TGCAGCGTGGGACAGGGTGGCACTGAAGCTTTCTTT.